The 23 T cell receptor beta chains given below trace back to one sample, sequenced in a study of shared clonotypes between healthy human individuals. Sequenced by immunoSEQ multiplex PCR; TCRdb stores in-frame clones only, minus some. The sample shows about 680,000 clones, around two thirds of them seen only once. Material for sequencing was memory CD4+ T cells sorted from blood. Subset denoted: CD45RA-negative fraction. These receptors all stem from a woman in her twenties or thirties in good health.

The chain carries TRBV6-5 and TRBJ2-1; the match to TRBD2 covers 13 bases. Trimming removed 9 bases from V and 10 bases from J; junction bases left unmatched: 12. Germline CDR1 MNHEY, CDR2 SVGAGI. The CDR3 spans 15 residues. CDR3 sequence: CASRKGLAGRGEQFF. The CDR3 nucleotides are TGTGCCAGTAGAAAGGGACTAGCGGGACGGGGCGAGCAGTTCTTC.

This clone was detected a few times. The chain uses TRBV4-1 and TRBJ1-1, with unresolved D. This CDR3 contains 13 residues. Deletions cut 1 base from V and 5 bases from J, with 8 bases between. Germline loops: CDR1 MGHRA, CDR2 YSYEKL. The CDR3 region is CASSQVVDTEAFF. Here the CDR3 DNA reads TGCGCCAGCAGCCAAGTGGTGGATACTGAAGCTTTCTTT.

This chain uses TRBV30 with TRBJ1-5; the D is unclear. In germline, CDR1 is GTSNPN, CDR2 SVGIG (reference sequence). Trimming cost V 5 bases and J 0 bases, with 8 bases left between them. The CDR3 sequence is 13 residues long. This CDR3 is CAWGRNSNQPQHF. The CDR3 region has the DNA TGTGCCTGGGGAAGGAATAGCAATCAGCCCCAGCATTTT.

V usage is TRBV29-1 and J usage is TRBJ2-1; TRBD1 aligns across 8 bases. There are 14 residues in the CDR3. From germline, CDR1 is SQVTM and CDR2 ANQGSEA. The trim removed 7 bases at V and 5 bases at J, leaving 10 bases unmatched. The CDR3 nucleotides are TGCAGCGCTACTCGACAGGGGCCGCACAATGAGCAGTTCTTC. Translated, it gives CSATRQGPHNEQFF.

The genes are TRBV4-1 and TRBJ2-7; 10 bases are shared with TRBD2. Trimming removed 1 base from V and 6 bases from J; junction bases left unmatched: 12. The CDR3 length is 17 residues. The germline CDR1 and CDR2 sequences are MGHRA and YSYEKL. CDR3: CASSQGPDLAGDGEQYF. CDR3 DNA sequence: TGCGCCAGCAGCCAAGGGCCGGACCTAGCGGGAGATGGCGAGCAGTACTTC.

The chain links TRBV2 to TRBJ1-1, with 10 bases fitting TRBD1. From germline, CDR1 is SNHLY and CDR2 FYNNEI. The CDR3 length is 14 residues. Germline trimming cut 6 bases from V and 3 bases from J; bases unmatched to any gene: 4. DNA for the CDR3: TGTGCCAGCAGGACGGGGACAGGGGACACTGAAGCTTTCTTT. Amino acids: CASRTGTGDTEAFF.

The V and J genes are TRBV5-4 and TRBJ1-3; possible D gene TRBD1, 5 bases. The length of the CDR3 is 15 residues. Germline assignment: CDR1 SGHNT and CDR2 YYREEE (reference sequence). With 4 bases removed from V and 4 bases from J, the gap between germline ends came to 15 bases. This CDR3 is CASSPSGGGGNTIYF. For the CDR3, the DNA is TGTGCCAGCAGCCCGAGCGGGGGTGGAGGAAACACCATATATTTT.

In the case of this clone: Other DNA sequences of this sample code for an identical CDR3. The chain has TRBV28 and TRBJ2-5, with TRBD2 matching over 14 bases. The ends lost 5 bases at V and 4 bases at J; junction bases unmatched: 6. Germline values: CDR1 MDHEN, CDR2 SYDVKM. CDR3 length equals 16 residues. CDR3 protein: CASSLGLAGGGETQYF. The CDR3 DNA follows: TGTGCCAGCAGTCTCGGACTAGCGGGAGGAGGAGAGACCCAGTACTTC.

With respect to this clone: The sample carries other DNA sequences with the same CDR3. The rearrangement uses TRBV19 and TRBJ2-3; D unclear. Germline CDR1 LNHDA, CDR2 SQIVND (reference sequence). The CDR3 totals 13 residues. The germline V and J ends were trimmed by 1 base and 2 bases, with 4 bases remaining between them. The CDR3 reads CASSIALTDTQYF. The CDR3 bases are TGTGCCAGTAGTATAGCCCTCACAGATACGCAGTATTTT.

CDR3: CASSLGVGGELFF. The CDR3 region has the DNA TGTGCCAGCAGCTTAGGCGTGGGCGGGGAGCTGTTTTTT. The chain couples TRBV11-2 to TRBJ2-2; D is ambiguous. The CDR3 length is 13 residues. CDR1 is SGHAT, CDR2 FQNNGV, per germline. Trimming removed 1 base from V and 7 bases from J, with 7 bases in between.

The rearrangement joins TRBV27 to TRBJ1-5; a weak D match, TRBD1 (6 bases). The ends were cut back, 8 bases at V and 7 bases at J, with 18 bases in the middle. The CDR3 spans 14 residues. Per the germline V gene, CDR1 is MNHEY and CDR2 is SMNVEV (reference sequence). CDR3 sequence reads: CASRLGGGTQPQHF. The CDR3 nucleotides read TGTGCCAGCCGCCTTGGAGGGGGGACGCAGCCCCAGCATTTT.

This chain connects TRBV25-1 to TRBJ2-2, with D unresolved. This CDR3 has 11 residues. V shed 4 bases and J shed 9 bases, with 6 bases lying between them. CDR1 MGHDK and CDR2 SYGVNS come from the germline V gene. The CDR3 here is CASSGGWELFF. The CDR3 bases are TGTGCCAGCAGTGGAGGTTGGGAGCTGTTTTTT.

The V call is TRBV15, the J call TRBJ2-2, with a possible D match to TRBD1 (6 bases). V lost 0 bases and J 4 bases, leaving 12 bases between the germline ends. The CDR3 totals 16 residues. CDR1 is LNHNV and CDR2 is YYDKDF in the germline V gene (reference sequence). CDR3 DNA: TGTGCCACCAGCAGAGATCTTGGACAGAGCACCGGGGAGCTGTTTTTT. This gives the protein CATSRDLGQSTGELFF.

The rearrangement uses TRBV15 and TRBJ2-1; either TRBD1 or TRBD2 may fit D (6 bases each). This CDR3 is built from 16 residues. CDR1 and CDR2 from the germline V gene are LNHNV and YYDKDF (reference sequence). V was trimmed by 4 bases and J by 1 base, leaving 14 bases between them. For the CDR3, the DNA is TGTGCCACCAGCACCACAGGGAGGCCATCCTACAATGAGCAGTTCTTC. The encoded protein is CATSTTGRPSYNEQFF. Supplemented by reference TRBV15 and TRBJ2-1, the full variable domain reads DAMVIQNPRYQVTQFGKPVTLSCSQTLNHNVMYWYQQKSSQAPKLLFHYYDKDFNNEADTPDNFQSRRPNTSFCFLDIRSPGLGDTAMYLCATSTTGRPSYNEQFFGPGTRLTVL.

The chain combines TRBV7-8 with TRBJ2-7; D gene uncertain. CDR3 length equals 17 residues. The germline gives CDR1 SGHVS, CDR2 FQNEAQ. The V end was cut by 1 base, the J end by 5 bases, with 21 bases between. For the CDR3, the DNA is TGTGCCAGCAGCTTAGACTTTTTGAGGAAGCCCCCACACGAGCAGTACTTC. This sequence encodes CASSLDFLRKPPHEQYF.

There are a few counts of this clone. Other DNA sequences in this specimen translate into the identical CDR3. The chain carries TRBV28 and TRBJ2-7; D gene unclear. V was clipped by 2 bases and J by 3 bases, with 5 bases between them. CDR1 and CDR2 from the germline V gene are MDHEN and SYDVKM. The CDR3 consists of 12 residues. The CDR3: CASSLGIYEQYF. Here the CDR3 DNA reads TGTGCCAGCAGTTTAGGCATCTACGAGCAGTACTTC.

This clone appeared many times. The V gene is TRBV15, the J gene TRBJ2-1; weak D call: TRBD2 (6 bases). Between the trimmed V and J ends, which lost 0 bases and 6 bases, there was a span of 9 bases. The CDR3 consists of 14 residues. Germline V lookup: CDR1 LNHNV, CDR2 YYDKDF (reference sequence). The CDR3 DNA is TGTGCCACCAGCAGAGACAGGGAGGTCAATGAGCAGTTCTTC. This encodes CATSRDREVNEQFF. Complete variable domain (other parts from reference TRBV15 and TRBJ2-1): DAMVIQNPRYQVTQFGKPVTLSCSQTLNHNVMYWYQQKSSQAPKLLFHYYDKDFNNEADTPDNFQSRRPNTSFCFLDIRSPGLGDTAMYLCATSRDREVNEQFFGPGTRLTVL.

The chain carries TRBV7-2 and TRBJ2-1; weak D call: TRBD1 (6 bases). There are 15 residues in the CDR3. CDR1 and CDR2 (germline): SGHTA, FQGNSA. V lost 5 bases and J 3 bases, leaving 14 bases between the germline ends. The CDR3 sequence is CASSVTGQDYNEQFF. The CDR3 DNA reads TGTGCCAGCAGCGTTACAGGGCAGGACTACAATGAGCAGTTCTTC. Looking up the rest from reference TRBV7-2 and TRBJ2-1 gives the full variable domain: GAGVSQSPSNKVTEKGKDVELRCDPISGHTALYWYRQSLGQGLEFLIYFQGNSAPDKSGLPSDRFSAERTGGSVSTLTIQRTQQEDSAVYLCASSVTGQDYNEQFFGPGTRLTVL.

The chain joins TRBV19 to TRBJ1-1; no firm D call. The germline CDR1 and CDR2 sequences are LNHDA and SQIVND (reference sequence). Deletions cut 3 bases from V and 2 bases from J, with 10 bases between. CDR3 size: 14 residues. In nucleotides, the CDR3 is TGTGCCAGTAGTATGCGGCTACTCAACACTGAAGCTTTCTTT. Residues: CASSMRLLNTEAFF.

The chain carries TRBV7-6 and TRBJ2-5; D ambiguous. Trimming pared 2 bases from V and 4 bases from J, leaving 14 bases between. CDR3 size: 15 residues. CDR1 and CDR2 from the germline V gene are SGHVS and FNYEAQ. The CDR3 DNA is TGTGCCAGCAGCTTAACGTCCGGGCCGATAGAGACCCAGTACTTC. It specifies CASSLTSGPIETQYF.

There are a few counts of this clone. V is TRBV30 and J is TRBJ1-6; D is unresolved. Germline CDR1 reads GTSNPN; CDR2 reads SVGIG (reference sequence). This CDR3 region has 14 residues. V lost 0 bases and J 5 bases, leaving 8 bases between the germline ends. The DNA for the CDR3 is TGTGCCTGGAGTGTAGGATCCGATAATTCACCCCTCCACTTT. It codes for CAWSVGSDNSPLHF.

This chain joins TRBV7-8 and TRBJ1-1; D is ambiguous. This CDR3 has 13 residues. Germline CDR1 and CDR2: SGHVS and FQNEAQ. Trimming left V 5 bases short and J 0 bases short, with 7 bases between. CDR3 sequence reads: CASSRTLNTEAFF. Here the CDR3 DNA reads TGTGCCAGCAGCCGGACCCTGAACACTGAAGCTTTCTTT.

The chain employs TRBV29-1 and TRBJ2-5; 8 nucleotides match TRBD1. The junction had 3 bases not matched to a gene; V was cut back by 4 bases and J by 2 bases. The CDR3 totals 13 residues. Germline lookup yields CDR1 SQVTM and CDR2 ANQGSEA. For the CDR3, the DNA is TGCAGCGTTGTCAGGGGGCTGCAAGAGACCCAGTACTTC. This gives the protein CSVVRGLQETQYF.